This TCR beta chain stems from a study of response to subunit inactivated influenza vaccine. Regarding the study as a whole: The authors suggested that every seasonal influenza vaccination recruits few new T cells.

In TCRdb, the RT-PCR reads were re-called with MiXCR into one record per CDR3 protein. The table shows more than 400,000 distinct CDR3 sequences, with about 10% occurring only once. Remarks on this clonotype: Its matching antigen is unknown.

V dropped 0 bases and J dropped 11 bases, with 11 bases sitting between them. The CDR3 runs 13 residues. CDR1 is SGHRS and CDR2 is YFSETQ in the germline V gene. The source was PBMCs from blood, collected roughly 47 days after vaccination. The TCR originated in a man between 50 and 59 years old who received an inactivated influenza vaccine. The chain carries TRBV5-1 and TRBJ1-4; a weak D match, TRBD1 (5 bases). The CDR3 is CASSLEGLSKLFF. CDR3 nucleotides: TGCGCCAGCAGCTTGGAGGGACTGTCGAAACTGTTTTTT. Combining the CDR3 with reference TRBV5-1 and TRBJ1-4 gives the whole variable domain KAGVTQTPRYLIKTRGQQVTLSCSPISGHRSVSWYQQTPGQGLQFLFEYFSETQRNKGNFPGRFSGRQFSNSRSEMNVSTLELGDSALYLCASSLEGLSKLFFGSGTQLSVL.